This T cell receptor beta chain was captured in a study of blood T cell repertoires in COVID-19. At the level of the study: COVID-19 samples, acute and convalescent, were from the United States, Italy and Spain. T cells, B-cell-depleted T cells, or PBMCs supplied cDNA or gDNA.

In the authors' workflow: Amplification from reference gene primers served as the basis for estimated nucleated cell counts. TCRdb keeps only in-frame clones here, not all; method: immunoSEQ multiplex PCR. Clonal size and the V and J genes are those of that table, whereas D and trimming came from the DNA. The table has fewer than 130,000 clones, around 85% seen once; the top ten hold 20% to 25%. The germline V and J ends were trimmed by 4 bases and 1 base, with 13 bases remaining between them. CDR1 and CDR2 from the germline V gene are MNHEY and SVGAGI. CDR3 length: 15 amino acids. The sequenced sample was peripheral blood. V usage is TRBV6-5 and J usage is TRBJ1-1, with a weak D call TRBD1 (5 bases). The receptor was derived from a man between 65 and 80 years old with active or convalescent COVID-19. In DNA, the CDR3 is TGTGCCAGCAGTTTCAGACAGCTGCGGAACACTGAAGCTTTCTTT. Translation gives CASSFRQLRNTEAFF.